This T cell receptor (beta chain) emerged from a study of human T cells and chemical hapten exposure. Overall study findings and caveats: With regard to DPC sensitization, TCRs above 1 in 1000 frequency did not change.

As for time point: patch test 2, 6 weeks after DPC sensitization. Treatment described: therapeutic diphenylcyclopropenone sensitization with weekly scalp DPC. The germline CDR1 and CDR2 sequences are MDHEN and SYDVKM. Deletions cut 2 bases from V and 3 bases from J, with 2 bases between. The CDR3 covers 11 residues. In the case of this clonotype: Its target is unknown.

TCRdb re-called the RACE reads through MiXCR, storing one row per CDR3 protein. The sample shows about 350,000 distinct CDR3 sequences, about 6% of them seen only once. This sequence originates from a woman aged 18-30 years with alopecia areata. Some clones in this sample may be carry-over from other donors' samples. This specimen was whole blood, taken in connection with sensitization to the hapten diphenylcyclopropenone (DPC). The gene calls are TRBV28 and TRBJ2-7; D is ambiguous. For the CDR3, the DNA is TGTGCCAGCAGTTTACACTACGAGCAGTACTTC. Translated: CASSLHYEQYF.